Listed below are T cell receptor beta chains from one sample, sequenced in a study of cytomegalovirus exposure and HLA in healthy donors. This table comes from immunoSEQ multiplex PCR, and its TCRdb copy is limited to in-frame clones, with some not included. The data show around 250,000 clones, with around 89% seen just once and about 0.36% held by the top ten. Sequenced sample: PBMCs. The receptors were sampled from a woman aged 18-29 years in good health and CMV-seronegative. Both conserved end residues are part of each CDR3. D genes are given only for firm matches. Rows give clone size only sometimes, using once, few, many, or a class for an expanded clone.

size	D	V	J	DNA	CDR3
.	TRBD2	TRBV27	TRBJ2-5	TGTGCCAGCAGTAGGACTAGCGGCCTCAGGGCCCAGTACTTC	CASSRTSGLRAQYF
.	.	TRBV28	TRBJ1-2	TGTGCCAGCAGTCCCCTGGCGGACTATGGCTACACCTTC	CASSPLADYGYTF
.	.	TRBV10-3	TRBJ1-5	TGTGCCATCAGTGAGTCGGGACACCTTGGGGGCAATCAGCCCCAGCATTTT	CAISESGHLGGNQPQHF
.	TRBD1	TRBV27	TRBJ2-2	TGTGCCAGCAGTGCCCCGACAGGGCTTGGGACCGGGGAGCTGTTTTTT	CASSAPTGLGTGELFF
.	.	TRBV2	TRBJ2-1	TGTGCCAGCAGTGAAGTGAGGGGAACAGGGAGTCGGAATGAGCAGTTCTTC	CASSEVRGTGSRNEQFF
once	.	TRBV2	TRBJ1-6	TGTGCCAGCAGACCGACAGGCGACTATAATTCACCCCTCCACTTT	CASRPTGDYNSPLHF
.	.	TRBV28	TRBJ2-5	TGTGCCAGCAGTTTATCCCCCGGTAGAAACCAAGAGACCCAGTACTTC	CASSLSPGRNQETQYF
.	.	TRBV5-6	TRBJ2-2	TGTGCCAGCAGCCACTACCGCACCGGGGAGCTGTTTTTT	CASSHYRTGELFF
.	.	TRBV18	TRBJ1-5	TGTGCCAGCTCACCTGGCATGAATCAGCCCCAGCATTTT	CASSPGMNQPQHF
.	.	TRBV30	TRBJ2-1	TGTGCCTGGAGTGTTTTAGGGGAAAGCTCCTACAATGAGCAGTTCTTC	CAWSVLGESSYNEQFF
.	.	TRBV28	TRBJ1-2	TGTGCCAGCAGTTTGGGGGGGGAGGACTATGGCTACACCTTC	CASSLGGEDYGYTF
.	TRBD1	TRBV11-2	TRBJ1-2	TGTGCCAGCAGCCCCGGGACAGACTATGGCTACACCTTC	CASSPGTDYGYTF
.	.	TRBV19	TRBJ1-2	TGTGCCAGTAGTATGACGCTGGACAGTAACTATGGCTACACCTTC	CASSMTLDSNYGYTF
.	.	TRBV18	TRBJ2-1	TGTGCCAGCTCGGGCAGGGAAGGGAAAAATGAGCAGTTCTTC	CASSGREGKNEQFF
.	TRBD2	TRBV2	TRBJ2-1	TGTGCCAGCAAATCTCGGACTAGCGGGGGGGTAGAGCAGTTCTTC	CASKSRTSGGVEQFF
.	TRBD1	TRBV27	TRBJ1-2	TGTGCCAGCAGTCGCCGAGAGACAGGGAGCTATGGCTACACCTTC	CASSRRETGSYGYTF
.	TRBD1	TRBV7-3	TRBJ2-1	TGTGCCAGCAGCTCCACTCCAGGGACAGGGGCCAACAATGAGCAGTTCTTC	CASSSTPGTGANNEQFF
.	.	TRBV6-1	TRBJ1-1	TGTGCCAGCACTTCTGGGGGGGAAGGCACTGAAGCTTTCTTT	CASTSGGEGTEAFF
.	TRBD1	TRBV27	TRBJ2-5	TGTGCCAGCAGGCAATGGGCGACAGGGCCAGAGACCCAGTACTTC	CASRQWATGPETQYF
.	TRBD1	TRBV5-1	TRBJ2-7	TGCGCCAGCAGGAGGACAGGGGGGTACGAGCAGTACTTC	CASRRTGGYEQYF
.	.	TRBV6-1	TRBJ2-7	TGTGCCAGCAGTGTACACAGGGTCTCCTACGAGCAGTACTTC	CASSVHRVSYEQYF
.	TRBD1	TRBV5-1	TRBJ1-1	TGCGCCAGCAGGTTAGAAGAACAGGGGGCTGGCACTGAAGCTTTCTTT	CASRLEEQGAGTEAFF
.	.	TRBV7-9	TRBJ2-5	TGTGCCAGCAGCCCCCTAGGGGCAGGGGAGACCCAGTACTTC	CASSPLGAGETQYF
.	TRBD2	TRBV30	TRBJ2-7	TGTGCCTGGAGTGGCGGGGGGGCCGACGAGCAGTACTTC	CAWSGGGADEQYF
once	.	TRBV27	TRBJ2-7	TGTGCCAGCAGTTTATCCAGGGGGGTAAGAACCTACGAGCAGTACTTC	CASSLSRGVRTYEQYF
.	.	TRBV15	TRBJ1-6	TGTGCCACCAGCAGATTCCAGGTGCCGCCAGACTATAATTCACCCCTCCACTTT	CATSRFQVPPDYNSPLHF
.	.	TRBV4-1	TRBJ2-1	TGCGCCAGCAGCCAAGACATTGAGCAGTTCTTC	CASSQDIEQFF
.	TRBD2	TRBV6-6	TRBJ2-1	TGTGCCAGCAGGTCCCCATACGGGACTAGCGGCAATGAGCAGTTCTTC	CASRSPYGTSGNEQFF
.	.	TRBV6-5	TRBJ2-1	TGTGCCAGCAGTTATCAAAGGGACACCTACAATGAGCAGTTCTTC	CASSYQRDTYNEQFF
.	.	TRBV7-8	TRBJ2-3	TGTGCCAGCAGCAGACCGAGGACAGTCACAGATACGCAGTATTTT	CASSRPRTVTDTQYF
.	.	TRBV5-4	TRBJ1-1	TGTGCCAGCAGCCAAATCGGGACTGGGGACACTGAAGCTTTCTTT	CASSQIGTGDTEAFF
.	TRBD2	TRBV11-1	TRBJ2-2	TGTGCCAGCAGCTTATTAGCGGGGGTGAACACCGGGGAGCTGTTTTTT	CASSLLAGVNTGELFF
.	TRBD1	TRBV6-5	TRBJ2-1	TGTGCCAGCAGTTCCCCGGGACAGGGGGCGACTAATGAGCAGTTCTTC	CASSSPGQGATNEQFF
.	TRBD1	TRBV9	TRBJ1-4	TGTGCCAGCAGCGCAACAGGGGGCCCTAATGAAAAACTGTTTTTT	CASSATGGPNEKLFF
.	.	TRBV28	TRBJ1-4	TGTGCCAGCAGTTCGGGGGGAACTAATGAAAAACTGTTTTTT	CASSSGGTNEKLFF
.	.	TRBV5-6	TRBJ1-3	TGTGCCAGCAGCCCTCAGGCCGCTCCGGCTGGAAACACCATATATTTT	CASSPQAAPAGNTIYF
.	TRBD1	TRBV28	TRBJ1-2	TGTGCCAGCAGTTTCGATTACAGGGGGCGGAACTATGGCTACACCTTC	CASSFDYRGRNYGYTF
.	.	TRBV5-1	TRBJ1-5	TGCGCCAGCAGCTTGGGGGGCAGCCCAGGGCCCCAGCATTTT	CASSLGGSPGPQHF
.	TRBD1	TRBV18	TRBJ1-5	TGTGCCAGCTCACCGACAGGGCCCCCGAGCAATCAGCCCCAGCATTTT	CASSPTGPPSNQPQHF
.	TRBD1	TRBV5-1	TRBJ1-1	TGCGCCAGCAGCTTGGTTTCGGGACAGGGGACTGAAGCTTTCTTT	CASSLVSGQGTEAFF
.	.	TRBV4-1	TRBJ1-2	TGCGCCAGCAGCCAAGATCCCGGTGGCTACACCTTC	CASSQDPGGYTF
.	.	TRBV5-1	TRBJ2-1	TGCGCCGTCTCAAAGGGGTCCTACAATGAGCAGTTCTTC	CAVSKGSYNEQFF
.	.	TRBV28	TRBJ2-3	TGTGCCAGCAGCGGGGGTGGCGGGGCCGGTTACGATACGCAGTATTTT	CASSGGGGAGYDTQYF
.	TRBD1	TRBV9	TRBJ1-2	TGTGCCAGCAGCGGGGGACAGGGACACTATGGCTACACCTTC	CASSGGQGHYGYTF
.	.	TRBV2	TRBJ1-1	TGTGCCAGCTTCTCGAGGGTGGACACTGAAGCTTTCTTT	CASFSRVDTEAFF
.	TRBD1	TRBV7-2	TRBJ1-2	TGTGCCAGCAGCTCCACAGGGGCGGCCTATGGCTACACCTTC	CASSSTGAAYGYTF
once	TRBD1	TRBV27	TRBJ1-2	TGTGCCAGCAAAAGACAGGGGAGTCACTATGGCTACACCTTC	CASKRQGSHYGYTF
.	TRBD1	TRBV30	TRBJ1-5	TGTGCCTGGGGTCCGGGACAGGGTTTGGCCCAGCATTTT	CAWGPGQGLAQHF